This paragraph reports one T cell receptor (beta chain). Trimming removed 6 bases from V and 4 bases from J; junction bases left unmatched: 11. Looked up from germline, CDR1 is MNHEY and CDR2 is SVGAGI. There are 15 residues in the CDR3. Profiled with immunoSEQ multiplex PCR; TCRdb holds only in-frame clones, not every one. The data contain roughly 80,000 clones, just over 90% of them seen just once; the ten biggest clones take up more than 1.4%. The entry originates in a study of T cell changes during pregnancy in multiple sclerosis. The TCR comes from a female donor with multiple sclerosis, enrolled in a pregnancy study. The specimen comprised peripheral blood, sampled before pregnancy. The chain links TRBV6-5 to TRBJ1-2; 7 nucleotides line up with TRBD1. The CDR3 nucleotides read TGTGCCAGCAGGAACAGGGGCGCCCCCCCCTATGGCTACACCTTC. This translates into CASRNRGAPPYGYTF.